The source of this TCR beta chain is a study of blood T cell repertoires in COVID-19. Study in general: Samples representing acute and convalescent COVID-19 were sourced from the United States, Italy and Spain. The cDNA or gDNA used as material had been derived from T cells, B-cell-depleted T cells, or PBMCs.

The table came from immunoSEQ multiplex PCR; TCRdb's copy has only in-frame clones and leaves some out. The sample carries about 140,000 clones, around 79% recorded once. Participant age was about 18 to 89 years, and participants resided in about two dozen US areas. Clinical history reported by participants formed the basis on which cohorts were assigned. CDR1 and CDR2 (germline): LNHDA, SQIVND (reference sequence). CDR3 length: 13 amino acids. J gave up 4 bases and V 7 bases, and 6 bases lay outside the gene matches. The chain has TRBV19 and TRBJ1-2; 7 nucleotides line up with TRBD1. This TCR was sampled from a woman in her fifties or sixties who had recovered from COVID-19. Source material: PBMCs or T cells enriched from blood (not recorded which). The CDR3 here is CASNSQGFYGYTF. As DNA, the CDR3 is TGTGCCAGTAACTCACAGGGGTTCTATGGCTACACCTTC. Variable domain in full (rest from reference TRBV19 and TRBJ1-2): DGGITQSPKYLFRKEGQNVTLSCEQNLNHDAMYWYRQDPGQGLRLIYYSQIVNDFQKGDIAEGYSVSREKKESFPLTVTSAQKNPTAFYLCASNSQGFYGYTFGSGTRLTVV.